This TCR beta chain was retrieved from a study of blood T cell repertoires in COVID-19. Study as a whole: The samples span acute and convalescent COVID-19 from the United States, Italy and Spain. T cells, B-cell-depleted T cells, or PBMCs supplied cDNA or gDNA.

Recruits, aged about 18 to 100 years, lived in about two dozen US areas. This clone was recorded a few times. As handled by the study authors: Counts of nucleated cells, estimated from reference gene primer amplification, were obtained. Clones were read by immunoSEQ multiplex PCR, and TCRdb kept only the in-frame ones, dropping some. From that table come the V and J calls and clone size; the DNA was used to work out D and trimming. The sample lists 250,000 to 350,000 clones, over 80% occurring once. The CDR3 is 12 residues long. Germline assignment: CDR1 MNHEY and CDR2 SMNVEV (reference sequence). V was pared by 6 bases and J by 9 bases, with 9 bases between.

Source material: PBMCs or T cells enriched from blood (not recorded which). The sequence was collected from a woman younger than 35 who had recovered from COVID-19. This chain links TRBV27 with TRBJ1-6; D is uncertain. Here the CDR3 reads CASSNTGSPLHF. CDR3 nucleotides: TGTGCCAGCAGCAATACCGGTTCACCCCTCCACTTT.